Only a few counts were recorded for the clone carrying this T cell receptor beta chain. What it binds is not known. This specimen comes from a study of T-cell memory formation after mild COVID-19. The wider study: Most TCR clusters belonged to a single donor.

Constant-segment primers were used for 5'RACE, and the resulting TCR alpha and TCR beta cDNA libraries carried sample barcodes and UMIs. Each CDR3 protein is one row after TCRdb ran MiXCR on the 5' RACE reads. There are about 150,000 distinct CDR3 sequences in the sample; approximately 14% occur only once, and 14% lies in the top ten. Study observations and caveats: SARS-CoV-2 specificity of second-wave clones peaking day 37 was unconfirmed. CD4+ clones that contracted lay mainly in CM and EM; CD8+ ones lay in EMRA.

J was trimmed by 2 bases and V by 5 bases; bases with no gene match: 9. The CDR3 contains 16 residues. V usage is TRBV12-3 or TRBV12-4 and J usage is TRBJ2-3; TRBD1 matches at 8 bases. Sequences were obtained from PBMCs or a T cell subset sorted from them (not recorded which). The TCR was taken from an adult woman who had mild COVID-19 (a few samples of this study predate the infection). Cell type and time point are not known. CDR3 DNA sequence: TGTGCCAGCAGTCTTTCCGGGACAGGAGTCACAGATACGCAGTATTTT. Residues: CASSLSGTGVTDTQYF.